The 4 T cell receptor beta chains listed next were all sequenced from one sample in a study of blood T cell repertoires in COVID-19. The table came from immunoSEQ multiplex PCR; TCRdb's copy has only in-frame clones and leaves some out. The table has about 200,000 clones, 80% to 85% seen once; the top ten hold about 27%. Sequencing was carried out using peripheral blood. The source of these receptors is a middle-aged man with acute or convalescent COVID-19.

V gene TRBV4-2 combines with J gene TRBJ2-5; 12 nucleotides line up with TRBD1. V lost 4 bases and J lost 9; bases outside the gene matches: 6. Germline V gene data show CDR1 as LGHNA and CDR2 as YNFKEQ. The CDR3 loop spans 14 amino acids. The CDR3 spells CASSRGQGATSQYF. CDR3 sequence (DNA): TGTGCCAGCAGCCGGGGACAGGGGGCTACATCCCAGTACTTC.

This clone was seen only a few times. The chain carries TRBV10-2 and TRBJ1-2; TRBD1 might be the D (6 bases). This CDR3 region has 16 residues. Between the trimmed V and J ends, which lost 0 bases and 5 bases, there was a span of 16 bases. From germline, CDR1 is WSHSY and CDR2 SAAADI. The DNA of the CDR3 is TGCGCCAGCAGTGAGTCGTTTGGGGGCGCGCGGTATGGCTACACCTTC. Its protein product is CASSESFGGARYGYTF.

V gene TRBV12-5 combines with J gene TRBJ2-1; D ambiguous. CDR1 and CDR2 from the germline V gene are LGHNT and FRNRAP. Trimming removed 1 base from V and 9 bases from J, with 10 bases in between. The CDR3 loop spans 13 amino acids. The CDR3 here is CASGLAPQIEQFF. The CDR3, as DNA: TGTGCTAGTGGTTTGGCTCCACAGATTGAGCAGTTCTTC.

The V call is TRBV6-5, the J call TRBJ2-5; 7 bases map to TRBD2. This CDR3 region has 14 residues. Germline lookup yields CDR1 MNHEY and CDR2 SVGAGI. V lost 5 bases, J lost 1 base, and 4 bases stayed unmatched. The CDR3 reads CASSMSSGQETQYF. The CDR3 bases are TGTGCCAGCAGTATGTCTAGCGGCCAAGAGACCCAGTACTTC.